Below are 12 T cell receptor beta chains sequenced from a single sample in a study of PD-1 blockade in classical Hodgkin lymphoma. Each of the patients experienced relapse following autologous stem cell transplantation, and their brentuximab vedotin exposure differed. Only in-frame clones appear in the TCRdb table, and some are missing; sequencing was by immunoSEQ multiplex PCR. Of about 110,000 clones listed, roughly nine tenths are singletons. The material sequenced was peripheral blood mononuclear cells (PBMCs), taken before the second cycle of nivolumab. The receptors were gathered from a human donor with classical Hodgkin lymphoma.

The CDR3 region has the DNA TGTGCCAGCAGTGAAGGGGGACAGGGGAGCACTGAAGCTTTCTTT. It is translated as CASSEGGQGSTEAFF. V is TRBV6-1 and J is TRBJ1-1; 10 bases map to TRBD1. Per germline, CDR1 MNHNS and CDR2 SASEGT. The CDR3 covers 15 residues. V lost 1 base, J lost 4 bases, and 3 bases stayed unmatched.

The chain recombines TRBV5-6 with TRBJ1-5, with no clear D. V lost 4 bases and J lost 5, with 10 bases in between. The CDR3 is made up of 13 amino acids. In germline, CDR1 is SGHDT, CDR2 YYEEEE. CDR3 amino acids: CASSPGWDQPQHF. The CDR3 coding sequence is TGTGCCAGCAGCCCAGGCTGGGATCAGCCCCAGCATTTT.

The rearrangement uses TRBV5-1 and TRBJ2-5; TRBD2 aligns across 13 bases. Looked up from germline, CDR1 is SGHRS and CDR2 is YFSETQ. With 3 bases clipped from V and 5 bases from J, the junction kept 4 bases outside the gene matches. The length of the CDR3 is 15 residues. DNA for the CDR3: TGCGCCAGCAGCTGGGGGACTAGCGGGATCGAGACCCAGTACTTC. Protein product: CASSWGTSGIETQYF.

The CDR3 protein is CAISEQGNTGELFF. CDR3 nucleotides: TGTGCCATCAGTGAACAGGGGAACACCGGGGAGCTGTTTTTT. The rearrangement joins TRBV10-3 to TRBJ2-2; TRBD1 might be the D (6 bases). V dropped 3 bases and J dropped 1 base, with 6 bases sitting between them. The CDR3 is made up of 14 amino acids. The V gene's germline CDR1 is ENHRY and CDR2 SYGVKD.

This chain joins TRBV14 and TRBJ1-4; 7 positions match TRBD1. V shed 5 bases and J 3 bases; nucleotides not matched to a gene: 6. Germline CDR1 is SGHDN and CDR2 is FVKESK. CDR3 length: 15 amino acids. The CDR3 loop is CASSAPGTANEKLFF. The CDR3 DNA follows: TGTGCCAGCAGCGCTCCCGGGACAGCTAATGAAAAACTGTTTTTT.

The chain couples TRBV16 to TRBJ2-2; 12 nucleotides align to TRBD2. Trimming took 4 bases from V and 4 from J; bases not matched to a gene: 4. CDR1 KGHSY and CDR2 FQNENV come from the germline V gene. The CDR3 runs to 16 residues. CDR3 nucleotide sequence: TGTGCCAGCAGCCCTCTAGCGGGAGGGATCACCGGGGAGCTGTTTTTT. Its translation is CASSPLAGGITGELFF.

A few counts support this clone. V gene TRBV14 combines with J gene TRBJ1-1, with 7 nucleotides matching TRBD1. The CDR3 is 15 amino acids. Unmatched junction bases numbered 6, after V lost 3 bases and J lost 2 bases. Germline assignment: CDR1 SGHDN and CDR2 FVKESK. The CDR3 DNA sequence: TGTGCCAGCAGCCAGATGACAGGGATTAACACTGAAGCTTTCTTT. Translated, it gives CASSQMTGINTEAFF.

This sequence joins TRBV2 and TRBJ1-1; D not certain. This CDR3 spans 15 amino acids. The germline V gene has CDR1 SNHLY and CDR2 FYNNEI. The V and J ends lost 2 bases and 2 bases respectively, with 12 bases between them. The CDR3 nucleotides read TGTGCCAGCAGTGAAAGGGATAGTGCCAACACTGAAGCTTTCTTT. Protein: CASSERDSANTEAFF.

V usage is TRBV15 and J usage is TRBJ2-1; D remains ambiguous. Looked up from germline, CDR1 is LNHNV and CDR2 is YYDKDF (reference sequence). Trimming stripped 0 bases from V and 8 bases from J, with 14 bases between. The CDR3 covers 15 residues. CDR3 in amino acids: CATSREEARLYEQFF. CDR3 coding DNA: TGTGCCACCAGCAGAGAGGAAGCGAGGCTCTATGAGCAGTTCTTC.

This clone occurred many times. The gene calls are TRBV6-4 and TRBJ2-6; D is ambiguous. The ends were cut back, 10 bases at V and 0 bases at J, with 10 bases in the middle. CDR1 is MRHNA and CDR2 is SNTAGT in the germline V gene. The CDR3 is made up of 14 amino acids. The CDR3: CATRTDSGANVLTF. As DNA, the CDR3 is TGTGCCACTCGGACGGACTCTGGGGCCAACGTCCTGACTTTC.

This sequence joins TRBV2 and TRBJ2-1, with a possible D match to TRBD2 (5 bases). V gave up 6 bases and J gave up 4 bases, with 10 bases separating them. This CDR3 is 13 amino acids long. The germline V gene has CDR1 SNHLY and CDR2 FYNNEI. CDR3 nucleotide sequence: TGTGCCAGCAGCACGGACTTGTACAATGAGCAGTTCTTC. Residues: CASSTDLYNEQFF.

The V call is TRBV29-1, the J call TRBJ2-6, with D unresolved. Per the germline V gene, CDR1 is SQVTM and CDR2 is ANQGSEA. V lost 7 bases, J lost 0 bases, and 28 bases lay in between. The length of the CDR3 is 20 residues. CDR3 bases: TGCAGCGAATCGTCAGGACCACGACCCGCCTCCAGCTCTGGGGCCAACGTCCTGACTTTC. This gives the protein CSESSGPRPASSSGANVLTF. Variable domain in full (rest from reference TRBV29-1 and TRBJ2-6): SAVISQKPSRDICQRGTSLTIQCQVDSQVTMMFWYRQQPGQSLTLIATANQGSEATYESGFVIDKFPISRPNLTFSTLTVSNMSPEDSSIYLCSESSGPRPASSSGANVLTFGAGSRLTVL.